Only a few counts were recorded for the clone carrying this T cell receptor (beta chain). The antigen is undetermined. The CDR3 is 14 amino acids. The ends were cut back, 4 bases at V and 8 bases at J, with 15 bases in the middle. Germline assignment: CDR1 SGHDN and CDR2 FVKESK. This specimen belongs to a study of T-cell reconstitution after alpha-beta-depleted transplantation in children. Preparation of the TCRbeta library was carried out with unique molecular identifiers. TCRdb redid the calling of the PCR reads with MiXCR, one entry per CDR3 protein. The sample contains roughly 200,000 distinct CDR3 sequences, roughly 6.6% of which appear only once. Study-wide findings and caveats: Reportedly, alpha-beta T cells present about two months post-transplant originated from several hundred expanded clones of graft origin.

The sequenced sample was PBMCs, obtained before TCRalphabeta/CD19-depleted stem cell transplant. The gene calls are TRBV14 and TRBJ2-1; a weak D match, TRBD2 (7 bases). The clonotype comes from a boy aged 2 to 10 with acute lymphoblastic leukemia, due to receive a stem cell transplant. Here the CDR3 DNA reads TGTGCCAGCAGCCGACTCTCGGGGGGCGATGAGCAGTTCTTC. As protein: CASSRLSGGDEQFF.